Listed below are T cell receptor beta chains from one sample, sequenced in a study of cytomegalovirus exposure and HLA in healthy donors. Profiled with immunoSEQ multiplex PCR; TCRdb holds only in-frame clones, not every one. The repertoire holds about 76,000 clones, 85% to 95% seen once, with around 1.5% in the top ten. The specimen was PBMCs. The receptors stem from a man between 18 and 29 years old in good health and CMV-seropositive. Each CDR3 is given with its conserved first and last residue. D genes are given only for firm matches. Rows give clone size only sometimes, using once, few, many, or a class for an expanded clone.

d_call: TRBD2
j_call: TRBJ2-1
clone_size: few
v_call: TRBV11-3
cdr3_length: 15
cdr3_aa: CASSLLAGGRNEQFF
cdr3_nt: TGTGCCAGCAGCTTACTAGCGGGAGGACGCAATGAGCAGTTCTTC

d_call: -
j_call: TRBJ2-7
clone_size: -
v_call: TRBV9
cdr3_length: 13
cdr3_aa: CASFRTRGSKQYF
cdr3_nt: TGTGCCAGCTTTAGGACCAGGGGCTCGAAGCAGTACTTC

d_call: TRBD1
j_call: TRBJ2-7
clone_size: -
v_call: TRBV9
cdr3_length: 15
cdr3_aa: CASSVAGTGVYEQYF
cdr3_nt: TGTGCCAGCAGCGTAGCTGGGACAGGGGTCTACGAGCAGTACTTC

d_call: TRBD2
j_call: TRBJ2-5
clone_size: -
v_call: TRBV7-8
cdr3_length: 16
cdr3_aa: CASSLDRSSGGETQYF
cdr3_nt: TGTGCCAGCAGCTTAGACCGCTCTAGCGGGGGGGAGACCCAGTACTTC

d_call: -
j_call: TRBJ2-7
clone_size: -
v_call: TRBV28
cdr3_length: 14
cdr3_aa: CASSLKGGTYEQYF
cdr3_nt: TGTGCCAGCAGTTTAAAGGGGGGGACCTACGAGCAGTACTTC

d_call: -
j_call: TRBJ2-3
clone_size: once
v_call: TRBV11-2
cdr3_length: 15
cdr3_aa: CASSPLGGATDTQYF
cdr3_nt: TGTGCCAGCAGCCCTCTAGGGGGGGCCACAGATACGCAGTATTTT

d_call: -
j_call: TRBJ2-1
clone_size: -
v_call: TRBV11-2
cdr3_length: 13
cdr3_aa: CASSVGLNNEQFF
cdr3_nt: TGTGCCAGCAGCGTCGGACTCAACAATGAGCAGTTCTTC

d_call: TRBD1
j_call: TRBJ2-7
clone_size: -
v_call: TRBV6-1
cdr3_length: 14
cdr3_aa: CASSLGTDSYEQYF
cdr3_nt: TGTGCCAGCAGTCTTGGGACAGACTCCTACGAGCAGTACTTC

d_call: -
j_call: TRBJ2-3
clone_size: once
v_call: TRBV10-1
cdr3_length: 12
cdr3_aa: CASSENEDTQYF
cdr3_nt: TGCGCCAGCAGTGAGAATGAGGATACGCAGTATTTT

d_call: -
j_call: TRBJ2-3
clone_size: -
v_call: TRBV11-2
cdr3_length: 15
cdr3_aa: CASSRRPGNSDTQYF
cdr3_nt: TGTGCCAGCAGCCGCCGACCAGGGAATTCAGATACGCAGTATTTT

d_call: -
j_call: TRBJ2-4
clone_size: -
v_call: TRBV6-1
cdr3_length: 15
cdr3_aa: CASSEESAGKNIQYF
cdr3_nt: TGTGCCAGCAGTGAAGAGAGCGCGGGCAAAAACATTCAGTACTTC

d_call: TRBD2
j_call: TRBJ2-3
clone_size: -
v_call: TRBV4-2
cdr3_length: 17
cdr3_aa: CASSQDPAGGPTDTQYF
cdr3_nt: TGTGCCAGCAGCCAAGATCCAGCGGGAGGGCCCACAGATACGCAGTATTTT

d_call: -
j_call: TRBJ1-3
clone_size: -
v_call: TRBV4-1
cdr3_length: 18
cdr3_aa: CASSQETGRQSPGNTIYF
cdr3_nt: TGCGCCAGCAGCCAAGAGACAGGTAGACAGTCCCCAGGAAACACCATATATTTT

d_call: -
j_call: TRBJ2-5
clone_size: -
v_call: TRBV14
cdr3_length: 15
cdr3_aa: CASSPSGSRQETQYF
cdr3_nt: TGTGCCAGCAGCCCGTCCGGGAGCAGACAAGAGACCCAGTACTTC

d_call: TRBD1
j_call: TRBJ1-5
clone_size: -
v_call: TRBV27
cdr3_length: 14
cdr3_aa: CASRQGGSNQPQHF
cdr3_nt: TGTGCCAGCAGACAGGGGGGGAGCAATCAGCCCCAGCATTTT

d_call: -
j_call: TRBJ1-1
clone_size: -
v_call: TRBV5-1
cdr3_length: 15
cdr3_aa: CASSPTAEPNTEAFF
cdr3_nt: TGCGCCAGCAGCCCTACGGCGGAGCCGAACACTGAAGCTTTCTTT

d_call: TRBD1
j_call: TRBJ1-1
clone_size: -
v_call: TRBV14
cdr3_length: 13
cdr3_aa: CASSLTGGTEAFF
cdr3_nt: TGTGCCAGCAGCCTAACAGGGGGCACTGAAGCTTTCTTT

d_call: -
j_call: TRBJ1-1
clone_size: -
v_call: TRBV7-9
cdr3_length: 11
cdr3_aa: CATQTNTEAFF
cdr3_nt: TGTGCTACACAGACGAACACTGAAGCTTTCTTT

d_call: TRBD1
j_call: TRBJ2-3
clone_size: once
v_call: TRBV5-1
cdr3_length: 17
cdr3_aa: CASSWGDRQYITDTQYF
cdr3_nt: TGCGCCAGCAGCTGGGGGGACAGGCAATATATCACAGATACGCAGTATTTT

d_call: -
j_call: TRBJ2-2
clone_size: -
v_call: TRBV11-3
cdr3_length: 13
cdr3_aa: CASSLGGPGELFF
cdr3_nt: TGTGCCAGCAGCTTAGGGGGGCCCGGGGAGCTGTTTTTT

d_call: TRBD2
j_call: TRBJ2-1
clone_size: -
v_call: TRBV19
cdr3_length: 14
cdr3_aa: CATRLAGGPNEQFF
cdr3_nt: TGTGCCACACGACTAGCGGGAGGGCCTAATGAGCAGTTCTTC

d_call: -
j_call: TRBJ2-5
clone_size: -
v_call: TRBV2
cdr3_length: 14
cdr3_aa: CASSEPGTLETQYF
cdr3_nt: TGTGCCAGCAGTGAACCCGGGACATTGGAGACCCAGTACTTC

d_call: TRBD1
j_call: TRBJ2-4
clone_size: once
v_call: TRBV6-5
cdr3_length: 15
cdr3_aa: CASSPPGQGPWFQYF
cdr3_nt: TGTGCCAGCAGCCCTCCGGGACAGGGGCCATGGTTTCAGTACTTC

d_call: TRBD1
j_call: TRBJ2-7
clone_size: -
v_call: TRBV28
cdr3_length: 16
cdr3_aa: CASTLPGTGPPYEQYF
cdr3_nt: TGTGCCAGCACTCTACCTGGGACAGGCCCCCCCTACGAGCAGTACTTC

d_call: TRBD2
j_call: TRBJ2-1
clone_size: -
v_call: TRBV19
cdr3_length: 16
cdr3_aa: CASSTLAVETYNEQFF
cdr3_nt: TGTGCCAGTAGTACGCTAGCGGTCGAAACATACAATGAGCAGTTCTTC

d_call: TRBD2
j_call: TRBJ2-1
clone_size: -
v_call: TRBV4-1
cdr3_length: 16
cdr3_aa: CASSQEPAGTYNEQFF
cdr3_nt: TGCGCCAGCAGCCAAGAACCAGCGGGAACCTACAATGAGCAGTTCTTC